This TCR beta chain was captured in a study of shared clonotypes between healthy human individuals (dated by TCRdb to about 2020). General notes on the study: The cohort included a few men and two women between 18 and 49 years of age. For each donor, CD4 naive and CD4 memory were each run on three plates, CD8 naive on two plates, and CD8 memory on one plate. Blood TCR repertoires of roughly 5 healthy adults were deeply sequenced to estimate repertoire size and the extent of clonotype sharing between individuals. Different laboratories and diverse techniques were used to prepare libraries and sequence TCR repertoires, to increase sequencing depth and limit assay-specific biases. Between about 0.85 and 9.5 billion PBMCs per donor were obtained by leukapheresis.

In the case of this clone: Its recognized antigen is unknown. No much larger clone is present one base from it, and per-base qualities are unavailable. This specimen includes other DNA sequences encoding the same CDR3.

Donors were healthy HIV-negative adults with no recently reported acute infections or vaccinations. Only Caucasian adults living in Nashville, Tennessee, USA were represented among the donors. CD4+ T cells were enriched by magnetic negative selection, after which naive cells were positively selected on CD45RA and the negative fraction was taken as the memory subset. Blood was obtained by leukapheresis, after which PBMCs were separated by Ficoll-Histopaque density gradient centrifugation and cryopreserved in liquid nitrogen vapor phase. Purity and quantity of every magnetically sorted T cell population were checked by analytical flow cytometry. Genomic DNA was isolated from each sorted fraction and quantified by UV absorbance on a Nanodrop 2000c. Reading the germline V gene gives CDR1 MDHEN and CDR2 SYDVKM. From the cysteine through the phenylalanine, the CDR3 covers 12 amino acids. The retained sequence is limited to the CDR3, 36 bases, with the frame set at the first base. Between the V and J ends, shortened by 8 bases and 2 bases respectively, the junction contains 9 bases.

Using the deep immunoSEQ assay, multiplex PCR amplified TCR CDR3 regions from genomic DNA. Genomic DNA extracted from each cell subset was distributed evenly over all wells of several immunoSEQ 96-well plates, and each plate served as one replicate. For sorted subsets, 150 to 250 ng genomic DNA, equal to some 28,000 T cell genomes, was loaded into each replicate PCR. Purified libraries were quantified with a Qubit 3.0 fluorometer, sized on a Bioanalyzer 2100, and re-quantified with the KAPA Library Quantification kit. Every immunoSEQ 96-well plate was sequenced on a dedicated single-read 150-cycle Illumina NextSeq 550 flow cell. The authors processed their data as follows. Because the immunoSEQ output included only junctional sequences and no quality scores, the filtering could not be the same as the filtering used for full-length reads. To assign V/J genes and CDR3, sequences were annotated using PyIR, a Python wrapper for IgBLAST v1.9, with IMGT germline references. Any read was removed if the V/J assignment was weak (E-value above 1e-6), the CDR3 was missing, or the read contained stop codons, out-of-frame junctions, or ambiguous translated residues. V3J clonotypes were defined as sequences sharing an identical inferred V gene, J gene, and CDR3 amino acid sequence. Percentage overlap between repertoires was computed as shared unique clonotypes divided by the size of the smaller repertoire. Three approaches were used to assess repertoire richness: RTK rarefaction, the Chao1 estimator, and Recon v2.1 estimates of unobserved clonotypes. OLGA was used to compute generation probabilities for all TCRbeta clonotypes that the gDNA method yielded from a handful of donors. This immuneACCESS table, as held by TCRdb, lists in-frame sequences with V and J called but not all clones. Of the missing ones, under half trace to an unresolved V gene in checked studies; the others have no known cause. V and J calls and clone size are as listed in that table; D and trimming were resolved from the DNA. In this sample the table shows some 2,500,000 clones, just under 95% of which occur a single time. More than 0.35% of the sample is taken by the ten largest.

What the study reported, not specific to this receptor: Because the study included only a small number of donors, the genetic and exposure-history diversity represented was limited. Incomplete sequencing was indicated by rarefaction of sorted-subset datasets, despite the large sequencing depth. Higher generation probabilities were observed for clonotypes shared by all four sorted-subset donors than for non-shared clonotypes. When several donors were compared, the shared fraction of clonotypes was about 5% for naive CD4, 3.5% for naive CD8, 2% to 2.5% for memory CD4, and under 0.5% for memory CD8. Sampling was limited to blood, and TCR repertoires in tissue likely differ from TCR repertoires in blood. Based on pairwise subsampling, the degree of clonotype sharing among donors was expected to be affected by sequencing depth. Larger estimated clonotype richness was generally found for naive subsets than for memory subsets.

This TCR was recovered from a man aged 18 to 30 in good health. Some clones in this sample may be carry-over from other donors' samples. Sequenced sample: naive CD4+ T cells from PBMCs. The cell subset or site label, as the study defines it: CD45RA+ positively selected. The chain couples TRBV28 to TRBJ1-2, and TRBD1 may be the D gene, going by 5 matching bases. The CDR3 protein sequence reads: CASSDRNYGYTF. The DNA reads as follows: TGTGCCAGCTCCGACAGAAACTATGGCTACACCTTC.